The clone carrying this TCR beta chain was detected only a few times. The target antigen is unknown. The sample originates from a study of CD8 T cells in ankylosing spondylitis. General study findings and limits: Blood of patients with ankylosing spondylitis appeared to be characterized by a TCR beta motif of 8 or 9 highly homologous variants. In synovial fluid and blood from reactive arthritis, some motif variants were previously reported. Relatively scarce in peripheral blood, disease-linked clones were CD8+.

5'-RACE, quantitative and with molecular barcodes, yielded the TCR beta libraries. MiXCR, applied by TCRdb to the 5' RACE reads, yields one record per CDR3 protein. The repertoire holds hundreds of thousands of distinct CDR3 sequences, with 17% as singletons. CDR1 is MGHRA, CDR2 YSYEKL, per germline. This CDR3 has 14 residues. V gave up 1 base and J gave up 5 bases, with 12 bases separating them. The chain couples TRBV4-1 to TRBJ2-7; the D gene is possibly TRBD2 (6 bases). The clonotype originates from a male donor with ankylosing spondylitis. Sequencing input: blood, either unsorted or a sorted T cell fraction (not recorded which). The CDR3 loop reads CASSQGAGGNEQYF. CDR3 in DNA: TGCGCCAGCAGCCAAGGAGCGGGTGGAAACGAGCAGTACTTC.